The rows below give T cell receptor beta chains drawn from one sample of a study of blood T cells in healthy people across ages. Each CDR3 protein gets one entry after TCRdb re-called the 5' RACE reads with MiXCR. The data contain about 1.4 million distinct CDR3 sequences, around 59% of them singletons. The sample consisted of blood. The receptor source for this set is a man aged 18 to 29 in good health. The CDR3 runs from the conserved cysteine through the conserved F or W. A D gene is named only where the DNA matches it firmly. Clone size is stated in some rows and not others, as once, few, many or a class when expanded.

>TRBJ2-5|TRBD1|.|TRBV7-2
TGTGCCAGCAGCCACACCGGGACAGCCCAAGAGACCCAGTACTTC
CASSHTGTAQETQYF
>TRBJ2-2|.|few|TRBV20-1
TGCAGTGCTAGTTCAGGGGACACCGGGGAGCTGTTTTTT
CSASSGDTGELFF
>TRBJ1-4|.|.|TRBV6-5
TGTGCCAGCATCGACAGACGAATAAATGAAAAACTGTTTTTT
CASIDRRINEKLFF
>TRBJ2-1|.|.|TRBV14
TGTGCCAGCAGCCAGGTACAGGTTAATGAGCAGTTCTTC
CASSQVQVNEQFF
>TRBJ2-7|.|.|TRBV4-1
TGCGCCAGCAGCGGAGCAGACTACGAGCAGTACTTC
CASSGADYEQYF
>TRBJ2-7|.|.|TRBV27
TGTGCCAGCAGTTTAGAGGTTCGAGTTGGTGAGCAGTACTTC
CASSLEVRVGEQYF
>TRBJ2-3|TRBD1|few|TRBV5-1
TGCGCCAGCAGCTCGGACAGGGGATCGGATACGCAGTATTTT
CASSSDRGSDTQYF
>TRBJ2-6|.|.|TRBV6-5
TGTGCCAGCAGAACCGACCCAATCTCTGGGGCCAACGTCCTGACTTTC
CASRTDPISGANVLTF
>TRBJ1-2|.|.|TRBV25-1
TGTGCCAGCAGTGACCCACGCGGGGGCGATGGCTACACCTTC
CASSDPRGGDGYTF
>TRBJ2-1|TRBD2|.|TRBV2
TGTGCCAGCAGTGAAACTAGCGGGAGTTATGAGCAGTTCTTC
CASSETSGSYEQFF
>TRBJ1-2|TRBD1|many|TRBV27
TGTGCCAGCAGTGCTGGGACAGCCTATGGCTACACCTTC
CASSAGTAYGYTF
>TRBJ1-1|.|.|TRBV29-1
TGCAGCGTTGCTAAGGGATTGAACACTGAAGCTTTCTTT
CSVAKGLNTEAFF
>TRBJ1-4|.|.|TRBV28
TGTGCCAGCAGTCAATGGGAGATTGGGGATGAAAAACTGTTTTTT
CASSQWEIGDEKLFF
>TRBJ1-2|.|.|TRBV27
TGTGCCAGCAGGCCAAAGGGGAATTACGACTATGGCTACACCTTC
CASRPKGNYDYGYTF
>TRBJ2-3|.|.|TRBV4-2
TGTGCCAGCAGCCATCTGCGCATGACTGGGGATACGCAGTATTTT
CASSHLRMTGDTQYF
>TRBJ2-3|TRBD2|.|TRBV5-1
TGCGCCAGCAGCTTTAGCGGGAGGACCACAGATACGCAGTATTTT
CASSFSGRTTDTQYF
>TRBJ2-3|TRBD2|.|TRBV20-1
TGCAGTGCTAGCCCGATGGGCGGGGGGTACCATAGCACAGATACGCAGTATTTT
CSASPMGGGYHSTDTQYF
>TRBJ1-1|.|.|TRBV4-1
TGCGCCAGCAGCGTGGCGGGGCTGAATGAAGCTTTCTTT
CASSVAGLNEAFF
>TRBJ1-1|.|.|TRBV9
TGTGCCAGCAGCGTAGGTTCGGTAACTGAAGCTTTCTTT
CASSVGSVTEAFF
>TRBJ2-7|TRBD1|.|TRBV27
TGTGCCAGCAGCCTCGACAGGGGAGTCGCCTACGAGCAGTACTTC
CASSLDRGVAYEQYF
>TRBJ2-7|.|.|TRBV7-9
TGTGCCAGCAGCTCCCGGGCCGAACCCTACGAGCAGTACTTC
CASSSRAEPYEQYF
>TRBJ2-1|.|.|TRBV7-9
TGTGCCAGCAGCTCCGCTAGGTTCGGCTACAATGAGCAGTTCTTC
CASSSARFGYNEQFF
>TRBJ1-1|TRBD1|.|TRBV7-9
TGTGCCAGCAGCCCAAAGGACAGGGAATACACTGAAGCTTTCTTT
CASSPKDREYTEAFF
>TRBJ2-1|.|.|TRBV7-2
TGTGCCAGCAGCTACGGTGGGGGAAGCCGGCAGTTCTTC
CASSYGGGSRQFF
>TRBJ2-7|TRBD1|.|TRBV6-5
TGTGCCAGCAGTTACGGACAGGGTTTTCGATACGAGCAGTACTTC
CASSYGQGFRYEQYF
>TRBJ2-1|.|.|TRBV14
TGTGCCAGCAGCCAAGGGAAGCAGATTTACGATGAGCAGTTCTTC
CASSQGKQIYDEQFF
>TRBJ2-5|TRBD1|.|TRBV12-3/TRBV12-4
TGTGCCAGCAGCATTGGGACAGCCTGGGAGACCCAGTACTTC
CASSIGTAWETQYF
>TRBJ1-1|.|.|TRBV27
TGTGCCAGCAGTTTTCAGGGATCTGAAGCTTTCTTT
CASSFQGSEAFF
>TRBJ2-1|.|.|TRBV4-2
TGTGCCAGCAGCCAAGACGGGGGGCGGAATGAGCAGTTCTTC
CASSQDGGRNEQFF
>TRBJ1-2|.|.|TRBV3-1
TGTGCCAGCAGCCCCGCACTGTTTTGGGATAGGGGCTACACCTTC
CASSPALFWDRGYTF
>TRBJ1-2|TRBD1|once|TRBV7-2
TGTGCCAGCAGCTTAGCCCGGACAGGTCATGACACCTTC
CASSLARTGHDTF
>TRBJ2-3|.|.|TRBV19
TGTGCCAGTTCAGGCTACGGGACCCCCCCTGAGGATACGCAGTATTTT
CASSGYGTPPEDTQYF
>TRBJ1-5|TRBD1|.|TRBV29-1
TGCAGCGCATCAACAGGGGGCCTAAATCAGCCCCAGCATTTT
CSASTGGLNQPQHF
>TRBJ1-1|TRBD1|.|TRBV29-1
TGCAGCGTTCCCGTGACAGGGTTTGCTTTCTTT
CSVPVTGFAFF
>TRBJ2-6|.|.|TRBV6-6
TGTGCCAGCAGTCCCCCGAGGGTAACTGGGGCCAACGTCCTGACTTTC
CASSPPRVTGANVLTF
>TRBJ1-4|.|.|TRBV4-3
TGCGCCAGCAGCGCTAGTAGGGCAGTTAATGAAAAACTGTTTTTT
CASSASRAVNEKLFF
>TRBJ1-6|.|.|TRBV6-4
TGTGCCAGCAGTGAGTCAGGGCTCTCACCCCTCCACTTT
CASSESGLSPLHF
>TRBJ1-2|.|.|TRBV5-1
TGCGCCAGCAGCCCATCAACAAGTTCTTATGGCTACACCTTC
CASSPSTSSYGYTF
>TRBJ1-1|.|.|TRBV25-1
TGTGCCAGCACATGGGGTAATGAAGCTTTCTTT
CASTWGNEAFF
>TRBJ1-6|.|.|TRBV4-1
TGCGCCAGCAGCCAAAACAGGGTTGGTTCACCCCTCCACTTT
CASSQNRVGSPLHF
>TRBJ2-7|TRBD2|few|TRBV7-9
TGTGCCAGCAGGCAAGCGGGAGCCGAGCAGTACTTC
CASRQAGAEQYF
>TRBJ2-7|.|.|TRBV3-1
TGTGCCAGCTCCGCTAGCGACCGAGGTGAGCAGTACTTC
CASSASDRGEQYF
>TRBJ2-5|TRBD2|.|TRBV9
TGTGCCAGCAGCGTAGAGCAGCGGGGGGGCCTGGAGACCCAGTACTTC
CASSVEQRGGLETQYF
>TRBJ1-1|.|.|TRBV4-1
TGCGCCAGCAGCCAAGACCAGGGAATGAACACTGAAGCTTTCTTT
CASSQDQGMNTEAFF
>TRBJ2-7|.|.|TRBV4-1
TGCGCCAGCAGCCAAGGACAGGTCAGCTCCTACGAGCAGTACTTC
CASSQGQVSSYEQYF
>TRBJ1-2|TRBD1|few|TRBV4-3
TGCGCCAGCAGCCAAGATTTGGAGGGGGCGGGCTATGGCTACACCTTC
CASSQDLEGAGYGYTF
>TRBJ1-6|.|.|TRBV20-1
TGCAGTGGGATTGGGGGGGCCTACAATTCACCCCTCCACTTT
CSGIGGAYNSPLHF
>TRBJ1-2|.|.|TRBV4-2
TGTGCCAGCAGCCAAGGTCTTACCCCGGGACGTAACTATGGCTACACCTTC
CASSQGLTPGRNYGYTF
>TRBJ2-7|.|.|TRBV6-1
TGTGCCAGCAGTGAACAGGGGCGCGGGAACGAGCAGTACTTC
CASSEQGRGNEQYF
>TRBJ2-2|TRBD2|.|TRBV10-3
TGTGCCATCAGTGAGTCGACACTAGCGGGGGGACCTAGCCCCGCCGGGGAGCTGTTTTTT
CAISESTLAGGPSPAGELFF
>TRBJ2-3|.|.|TRBV7-2
TGTGCCAGCAGCTTTGCGAGCGGAGGCACAGATACGCAGTATTTT
CASSFASGGTDTQYF
>TRBJ2-5|.|few|TRBV29-1
TGCAGTACCGGAAACCAAGAGACCCAGTACTTC
CSTGNQETQYF
>TRBJ2-7|.|many|TRBV29-1
TGCAGCGCCCAAAACTACGAGCAGTACTTC
CSAQNYEQYF